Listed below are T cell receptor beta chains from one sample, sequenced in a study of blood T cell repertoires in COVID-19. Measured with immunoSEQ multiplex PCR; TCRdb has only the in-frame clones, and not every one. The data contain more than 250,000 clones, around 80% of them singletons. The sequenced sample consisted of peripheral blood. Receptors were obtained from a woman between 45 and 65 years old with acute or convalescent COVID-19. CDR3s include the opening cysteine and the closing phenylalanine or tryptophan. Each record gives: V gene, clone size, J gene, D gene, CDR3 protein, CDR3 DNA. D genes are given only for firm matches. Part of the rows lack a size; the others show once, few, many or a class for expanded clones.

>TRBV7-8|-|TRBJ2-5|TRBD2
CASSLGVAGEETQYF
TGTGCCAGCAGCTTAGGCGTTGCGGGGGAAGAGACCCAGTACTTC
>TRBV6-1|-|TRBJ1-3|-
CASSAPGVLSGNTIYF
TGTGCCAGCAGTGCCCCAGGGGTACTTTCTGGAAACACCATATATTTT
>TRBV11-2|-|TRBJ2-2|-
CASSLVRLNTGELFF
TGTGCCAGCAGCTTAGTCAGATTGAACACCGGGGAGCTGTTTTTT
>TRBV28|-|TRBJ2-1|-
CASSPGGVSYNEQFF
TGTGCCAGCAGTCCCGGGGGTGTATCCTACAATGAGCAGTTCTTC
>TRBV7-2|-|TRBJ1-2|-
CASSPRSGGAYGYTF
TGTGCCAGCAGCCCCCGGTCGGGGGGCGCCTATGGCTACACCTTC
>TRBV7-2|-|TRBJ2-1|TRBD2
CASPALAGGADEQFF
TGTGCCAGCCCGGCACTAGCGGGGGGCGCCGATGAGCAGTTCTTC
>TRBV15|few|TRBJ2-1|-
CATSRGRETANEQFF
TGTGCCACCAGCAGAGGGAGGGAGACTGCTAATGAGCAGTTCTTC
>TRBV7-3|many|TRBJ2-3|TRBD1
CASSPGQGTDTQYF
TGTGCCAGCAGCCCGGGACAGGGCACAGATACGCAGTATTTT
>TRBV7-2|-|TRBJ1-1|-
CASSLALNTEAFF
TGTGCCAGCAGCTTAGCACTCAACACTGAAGCTTTCTTT
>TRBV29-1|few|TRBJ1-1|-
CSATTNTEAFF
TGCAGCGCTACAACGAACACTGAAGCTTTCTTT
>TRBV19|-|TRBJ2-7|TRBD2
CASSPGLAGGVVEEQYF
TGTGCCAGTAGTCCAGGACTAGCGGGAGGCGTCGTGGAAGAGCAGTACTTC
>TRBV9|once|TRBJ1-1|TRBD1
CASSPQGQGWTEAFF
TGTGCCAGCAGCCCCCAGGGACAGGGATGGACTGAAGCTTTCTTT
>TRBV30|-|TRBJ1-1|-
CAWGRRGAGRKHVDTEAFF
TGTGCCTGGGGGCGGCGGGGAGCGGGGAGGAAACATGTGGACACTGAAGCTTTCTTT
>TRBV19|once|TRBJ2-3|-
CASSILGPIPTQYF
TGTGCCAGTAGTATCCTGGGGCCGATCCCCACGCAGTATTTT
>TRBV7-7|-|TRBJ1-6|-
CASSLDRNSPLHF
TGTGCCAGCAGTTTAGACAGGAATTCACCCCTCCACTTT
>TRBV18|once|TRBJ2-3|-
CASSRPWAGTDTQYF
TGTGCCAGCTCACGCCCCTGGGCGGGGACAGATACGCAGTATTTT